This TCR beta chain emerged from a study of blood T cell repertoires in COVID-19. Profiled with immunoSEQ multiplex PCR; TCRdb holds only in-frame clones, not every one. The sample carries approximately 6,600 clones, 80% to 90% recorded once. Germline assignment: CDR1 KGHSH and CDR2 LQKENI. Deletions cut 2 bases from V and 10 bases from J, with 11 bases between. This CDR3 has 12 amino acids. The rearrangement joins TRBV18 to TRBJ1-2; D is possibly TRBD1 (6 bases). Sequencing used peripheral blood. The clonotype originates from a man older than 75 with active COVID-19. CDR3 in amino acids: CASSPADRTYTF. Here the CDR3 DNA reads TGTGCCAGCTCACCAGCGGACAGAACCTACACCTTC.